What follows are 28 T cell receptor beta chains derived from one specimen sequenced in a study of T cells after yellow fever vaccination. TCRdb redid the calling of the 5' RACE reads with MiXCR, one entry per CDR3 protein. The sample lists hundreds of thousands of distinct CDR3 sequences, 17% occurring once. Sequencing was performed on PBMCs, taken about 5 days after the first yellow fever vaccination. These receptors all stem from a man between 18 and 35 years old who received the YFV17D yellow fever vaccine.

This sequence joins TRBV7-2 and TRBJ2-5, with 8 bases fitting TRBD2. V lost 4 bases to trimming and J lost 5 bases; unmatched junction nucleotides: 6. Looked up from germline, CDR1 is SGHTA and CDR2 is FQGNSA. This CDR3 is built from 14 residues. The CDR3: CASSSPGGGETQYF. In DNA, the CDR3 is TGTGCCAGCAGCTCGCCCGGGGGGGGCGAGACCCAGTACTTC.

This sequence joins TRBV4-1 and TRBJ1-5; tentative D call: TRBD1 (6 bases). The CDR3 is 15 residues long. Trimming shortened V by 0 bases and J by 6 bases, and 12 bases separated the two germline ends. CDR1 is MGHRA, CDR2 YSYEKL, per germline. The CDR3 DNA is TGCGCCAGCAGCCAAGAATCACAGGGAGGTCAGCCCCAGCATTTT. Protein: CASSQESQGGQPQHF.

The V call is TRBV2, the J call TRBJ1-2; D is perhaps TRBD1 (6 bases). The CDR3 sequence is 14 residues long. The germline V and J ends were trimmed by 3 bases and 4 bases, with 12 bases remaining between them. Germline V gives CDR1 SNHLY, CDR2 FYNNEI. CDR3 coding DNA: TGTGCCAGCAGTGAGGAACAGGGAGGCTATGGCTACACCTTC. It yields the protein CASSEEQGGYGYTF.

This clonotype came up many times. This chain connects TRBV5-1 to TRBJ2-7, with 7 bases identical to TRBD2. The CDR3 runs to 14 residues. Trimming removed 5 bases from V and 6 bases from J; junction bases left unmatched: 11. Germline CDR1 and CDR2: SGHRS and YFSETQ. In DNA form, the CDR3 reads TGCGCCAGCAGGCCTCGGGGGGATCCAGGCGAGCAGTACTTC. Its protein is CASRPRGDPGEQYF.

This rearrangement joins TRBV4-1 to TRBJ1-5; no firm D call. This CDR3 has 13 amino acids. V shed 0 bases and J shed 5 bases, with 5 bases lying between them. Germline CDR1 MGHRA, CDR2 YSYEKL. The CDR3 DNA reads TGCGCCAGCAGCCAAGATGGGGATCAGCCCCAGCATTTT. Amino acids: CASSQDGDQPQHF.

This clonotype was detected only a few times. J is TRBJ2-3 and V is TRBV7-9; weak D call: TRBD2 (7 bases). The CDR3 length is 15 residues. The V end was cut by 5 bases, the J end by 5 bases, with 17 bases between. Germline V gene lookup returns CDR1 SEHNR and CDR2 FQNEAQ (reference sequence). This CDR3 is CASSLRGAVGDTQYF. In DNA form, the CDR3 reads TGTGCCAGCAGCCTTCGGGGGGCGGTTGGAGATACGCAGTATTTT.

This rearrangement joins TRBV30 to TRBJ2-4; TRBD2 might be the D (5 bases). The CDR3 runs to 14 residues. CDR1 is GTSNPN, CDR2 SVGIG, per germline (reference sequence). Trimming removed 5 bases at V and 0 bases at J, with 11 bases between. CDR3 protein: CAWGVRGAKNIQYF. The CDR3 DNA reads TGTGCCTGGGGGGTCCGGGGAGCCAAAAACATTCAGTACTTC.

This clonotype has more than one count but fewer than ten. The J gene is TRBJ1-1, the V gene TRBV6-1; D is possibly TRBD1 (6 bases). Germline assignment: CDR1 MNHNS and CDR2 SASEGT. Trimming removed 3 bases at V and 1 base at J, with 12 bases between. This CDR3 is 15 amino acids long. CDR3 protein: CASSDRGWGNTEAFF. As DNA, the CDR3 is TGTGCCAGCAGTGACAGGGGCTGGGGGAACACTGAAGCTTTCTTT.

This chain connects TRBV6-5 to TRBJ1-2; D uncertain. Germline-derived CDR1 and CDR2 are MNHEY and SVGAGI. The CDR3 runs 13 residues. V was trimmed by 4 bases and J by 2 bases, leaving 8 bases between them. The DNA of the CDR3 is TGTGCCAGCAGTTTAGACCTCAACTATGGCTACACCTTC. Encoded protein: CASSLDLNYGYTF.

The chain joins TRBV6-2 or TRBV6-3 to TRBJ2-7; TRBD1 might be the D (6 bases). Trimming pared 6 bases from V and 3 bases from J, leaving 18 bases between. From germline, CDR1 is MNHEY and CDR2 SVGEGT. CDR3 length equals 15 residues. DNA of the CDR3: TGTGCCAGCAGCCCCAGACAGGCGTACAACTACGAGCAGTACTTC. As protein: CASSPRQAYNYEQYF.

J is TRBJ1-1 and V is TRBV12-3 or TRBV12-4, with D perhaps TRBD1 (5 bases). This CDR3 is built from 14 residues. Trimming cost V 1 base and J 3 bases, with 9 bases left between them. As DNA, the CDR3 is TGTGCCAGCAGTTTAGTATCGGGGGACACTGAAGCTTTCTTT. Translated, it gives CASSLVSGDTEAFF.

This chain's CDR3 is CASSLAQGSESYEQYF. The CDR3 DNA reads TGCGCCAGCAGCCTGGCCCAGGGGTCTGAGTCCTACGAGCAGTACTTC. The rearrangement links TRBV4-1 to TRBJ2-7, with TRBD1 as a possible D gene (6 bases). Germline CDR1 MGHRA, CDR2 YSYEKL. V gave up 4 bases and J gave up 1 base, with 17 bases separating them. The CDR3 sequence is 16 residues long.

The chain links TRBV18 to TRBJ1-1, with D perhaps TRBD1 (6 bases). With 3 bases removed from V and 7 bases from J, the gap between germline ends came to 15 bases. The germline V gene has CDR1 KGHSH and CDR2 LQKENI. CDR3 length: 14 residues. CDR3 nucleotide sequence: TGTGCCAGCTCACCGCAACAGGGCGAAGTTGAAGCTTTCTTT. It is translated as CASSPQQGEVEAFF.

This clonotype was seen more than once but under ten times. The chain has TRBV19 and TRBJ1-1, with 7 bases lining up with TRBD1. Germline CDR1 and CDR2: LNHDA and SQIVND (reference sequence). The CDR3 spans 18 residues. The junction had 10 bases not matched to a gene; V was cut back by 0 bases and J by 0 bases. The CDR3 region is CASSIDGTGAVMNTEAFF. In DNA form, the CDR3 reads TGTGCCAGTAGTATAGATGGCACAGGGGCCGTAATGAACACTGAAGCTTTCTTT. Combining the CDR3 with reference TRBV19 and TRBJ1-1 gives the whole variable domain DGGITQSPKYLFRKEGQNVTLSCEQNLNHDAMYWYRQDPGQGLRLIYYSQIVNDFQKGDIAEGYSVSREKKESFPLTVTSAQKNPTAFYLCASSIDGTGAVMNTEAFFGQGTRLTVV.

The chain combines TRBV12-3 or TRBV12-4 with TRBJ2-2; D unclear. The CDR3 has 12 amino acids. V lost 3 bases to trimming and J lost 7 bases, with 6 bases between them. The CDR3 loop reads CASSFEGGELFF. The CDR3 coding sequence is TGTGCCAGCAGTTTTGAAGGCGGGGAGCTGTTTTTT.

The sample holds a few counts of this clonotype. J is TRBJ1-6 and V is TRBV4-3; 7 bases map to TRBD1. Trimming took 6 bases from V and 10 from J; bases not matched to a gene: 9. Germline-derived CDR1 and CDR2 are LGHNA and YSLEER. The CDR3 has 14 amino acids. The CDR3 loop is CASSSRQGESPLHF. The CDR3 coding sequence is TGCGCCAGCAGTAGCCGACAGGGCGAATCACCCCTCCACTTT.

V and J are TRBV20-1 and TRBJ1-3; D is uncertain. The V end was cut by 3 bases, the J end by 3 bases, with 15 bases between. The CDR3 has 15 amino acids. The V gene's germline CDR1 is DFQATT and CDR2 SNEGSKA (reference sequence). Written as DNA, the CDR3 is TGCAGTGCTAGCCCCGTCCGAATAGGTGGAAACACCATATATTTT. The encoded protein is CSASPVRIGGNTIYF.

This clonotype showed up just a few times. The rearrangement links TRBV5-6 to TRBJ2-1; 14 positions match TRBD2. CDR1 and CDR2 from the germline V gene are SGHDT and YYEEEE. The CDR3 totals 14 residues. V lost 5 bases to trimming and J lost 9 bases; unmatched junction nucleotides: 4. The CDR3 DNA sequence: TGTGCCAGCAGTCCGGGACTAGCGGGGGCTGAGCAGTTCTTC. This gives the protein CASSPGLAGAEQFF.

This clonotype was counted between two and nine times. This chain connects TRBV29-1 to TRBJ1-1; D uncertain. The CDR3 has 13 residues. Per germline, CDR1 SQVTM and CDR2 ANQGSEA. V gave up 6 bases and J gave up 1 base, with 12 bases separating them. DNA of the CDR3: TGCAGCGTCTCGACGTATCAGAACACTGAAGCTTTCTTT. Its protein product is CSVSTYQNTEAFF.

This clonotype has just a few counts. The rearrangement links TRBV5-4 to TRBJ2-1; 7 bases line up with TRBD2. V lost 7 bases, J lost 4 bases, and 17 bases stayed unmatched. CDR3 length equals 17 residues. Germline V gene sequence: CDR1 SGHNT, CDR2 YYREEE (reference sequence). Here the CDR3 DNA reads TGTGCCAGCTCCAGAGGGGAGGGTCGGGGGACTTACAATGAGCAGTTCTTC. It specifies CASSRGEGRGTYNEQFF.

In its sample, this clonotype was seen a few times. The rearrangement uses TRBV7-9 and TRBJ2-2; 7 bases map to TRBD2. CDR1 SEHNR and CDR2 FQNEAQ come from the germline V gene (reference sequence). The CDR3 extends over 15 amino acids. The V and J ends lost 5 bases and 9 bases, in that order; junction bases with no gene match: 12. The CDR3 reads CASSTRLALEWELFF. As DNA, the CDR3 is TGTGCCAGCAGCACAAGACTAGCCCTGGAATGGGAGCTGTTTTTT.

The table lists this clonotype with many counts. The chain employs TRBV7-2 and TRBJ1-4; D remains ambiguous. The CDR3 is 17 residues long. The V end was cut by 0 bases, the J end by 0 bases, with 11 bases between. Germline V gives CDR1 SGHTA, CDR2 FQGNSA. CDR3 coding DNA: TGTGCCAGCAGCTTAGCCCCGCAGAGGGCAACTAATGAAAAACTGTTTTTT. This translates into CASSLAPQRATNEKLFF.

This clonotype was detected only a few times. The chain uses TRBV7-2 and TRBJ2-5; TRBD2 matches at 8 bases. Trimming removed 6 bases from V and 1 base from J; junction bases left unmatched: 10. The CDR3 covers 16 residues. Germline CDR1 and CDR2: SGHTA and FQGNSA. The CDR3 DNA is TGTGCCAGCAGATCAGCGGGGGCGGCGACCCAAGAGACCCAGTACTTC. It translates to CASRSAGAATQETQYF.

This clonotype showed up just a few times. V gene TRBV20-1 combines with J gene TRBJ2-3, with 10 bases aligning to TRBD2. CDR3 size: 14 residues. V lost 6 bases and J lost 1; bases outside the gene matches: 4. Germline assignment: CDR1 DFQATT and CDR2 SNEGSKA (reference sequence). DNA of the CDR3: TGCAGTGCCCCCGGGACTAGCGGCACAGATACGCAGTATTTT. This encodes CSAPGTSGTDTQYF.

V is TRBV15 and J is TRBJ2-7; maybe TRBD2 (7 bases). The CDR3 contains 14 residues. Per the germline V gene, CDR1 is LNHNV and CDR2 is YYDKDF (reference sequence). Trimming left V 5 bases short and J 6 bases short, with 17 bases between. Here the CDR3 DNA reads TGTGCCACCAGCCGCATCGTAGGGGGGGCCGAGCAGTACTTC. Protein product: CATSRIVGGAEQYF.

The chain recombines TRBV4-1 with TRBJ2-6; D call uncertain. This CDR3 contains 15 residues. V lost 0 bases and J lost 4, with 7 bases in between. Germline CDR1 MGHRA, CDR2 YSYEKL. Written as DNA, the CDR3 is TGCGCCAGCAGCCAAGACAGGTCCGGGGCCAACGTCCTGACTTTC. Its protein product is CASSQDRSGANVLTF.

This chain connects TRBV2 to TRBJ2-7; TRBD2 might be the D (5 bases). Per the germline V gene, CDR1 is SNHLY and CDR2 is FYNNEI. The CDR3 loop spans 12 amino acids. Trimming stripped 7 bases from V and 3 bases from J, with 10 bases between. CDR3: CASTGSGYEQYF. CDR3 bases: TGTGCCAGCACGGGGTCGGGCTACGAGCAGTACTTC.

Ten or more counts support this clonotype. This chain joins TRBV20-1 and TRBJ2-1, with unresolved D. CDR3 length: 13 residues. The V gene's germline CDR1 is DFQATT and CDR2 SNEGSKA (reference sequence). The germline V and J ends were trimmed by 4 bases and 2 bases, with 9 bases remaining between them. CDR3 loop: CSANSDTYNEQFF. The CDR3 DNA is TGCAGTGCTAACTCGGATACCTACAATGAGCAGTTCTTC.